One sample yielded the 18 T cell receptor beta chains listed below, sequenced in a study. TCRdb ran MiXCR on the 5' RACE reads and lists one entry per CDR3 protein. The data contain fewer than 40,000 distinct CDR3 sequences, roughly a quarter of them singletons. The specimen sequenced was memory CD4+ T cells sorted from blood. As for subset: memory CD4+ T cells, CD4+CD45RO+CD25-. The receptors come from a female donor with breast cancer.

This clonotype turned up a few times. J is TRBJ2-7 and V is TRBV20-1; D possibly uses TRBD1 or TRBD2 (6 bases each). Germline values: CDR1 DFQATT, CDR2 SNEGSKA (reference sequence). V lost 3 bases and J 4 bases, leaving 19 bases between the germline ends. The CDR3 runs to 15 residues. The CDR3 region is CSASARGGNLYEQYF. For the CDR3, the DNA is TGCAGTGCTAGCGCCCGAGGGGGGAACCTTTACGAGCAGTACTTC.

This clonotype was observed at least ten times. This chain joins TRBV6-2 or TRBV6-3 and TRBJ2-1; 8 nucleotides match TRBD1. There are 16 residues in the CDR3. V trimming: 6 bases; J trimming: 0 bases; junction bases outside the gene matches: 7. Germline V gene lookup returns CDR1 MNHEY and CDR2 SVGEGT. The chain's CDR3 is CASSTGTGNSYNEQFF. CDR3 nucleotides: TGTGCCAGCAGCACCGGGACAGGAAACTCCTACAATGAGCAGTTCTTC.

This clonotype is termed medium-sized. The gene calls are TRBV4-3 and TRBJ2-7, with no clear D. V was cut by 2 bases and J by 3 bases, with 8 bases left in between. This CDR3 comprises 13 residues. Germline V gene sequence: CDR1 LGHNA, CDR2 YSLEER. The DNA of the CDR3 is TGCGCCAGCAGCCAACTAGGAAACTACGAGCAGTACTTC. It codes for CASSQLGNYEQYF.

Worth noting for this clonotype: The conserved closing phenylalanine or tryptophan is absent in this CDR3, likely reflecting a read error. The gene calls are TRBV28 and TRBJ2-5; TRBD2 aligns across 8 bases. V dropped 3 bases and J dropped 3; count of bases not matched to a gene: 6. CDR3 length: 15 residues. Germline V gene lookup returns CDR1 MDHEN and CDR2 SYDVKM. The CDR3 nucleotides are TGTGCCAGCAGTTTGACTAGCGCTCTGAAAGAGACCCAGTACTAT. Its translation: CASSLTSALKETQYY.

This clonotype was detected ten times or more. V usage is TRBV7-9 and J usage is TRBJ2-5; unclear D gene. Germline CDR1 SEHNR, CDR2 FQNEAQ (reference sequence). CDR3 size: 13 residues. V dropped 5 bases and J dropped 3 bases, with 10 bases sitting between them. The CDR3, as DNA: TGTGCCAGCAGCCCTTTGACTGAAGAGACCCAGTACTTC. It codes for CASSPLTEETQYF.

The V and J genes are TRBV20-1 and TRBJ2-1, with TRBD2 matching over 10 bases. The CDR3 is made up of 15 amino acids. The trim removed 0 bases at V and 8 bases at J, leaving 7 bases unmatched. Germline lookup yields CDR1 DFQATT and CDR2 SNEGSKA (reference sequence). The CDR3, as DNA: TGCAGTGCTAGAGATATGAGCGGGAGGGTCGATGAGCAGTTCTTC. This codes for CSARDMSGRVDEQFF.

This clonotype appeared many times. The chain couples TRBV4-2 to TRBJ2-2, with D perhaps TRBD1 (6 bases). The V gene lost 1 base and the J gene lost 6 bases, with 21 bases spanning the gap. This CDR3 is 18 amino acids long. Germline CDR1 LGHNA, CDR2 YNFKEQ. This CDR3 is CASSQGHSYRDDAGELFF. Written as DNA, the CDR3 is TGTGCCAGCAGCCAAGGACACTCTTACAGGGATGACGCCGGGGAGCTGTTTTTT.

J is TRBJ1-5 and V is TRBV12-3 or TRBV12-4; TRBD1 is a possible D gene (5 bases). CDR3 length: 15 amino acids. V was cut by 3 bases and J by 2 bases, with 11 bases left in between. The CDR3 region is CASSFSQGGNQPQHF. The CDR3 DNA is TGTGCCAGCAGTTTTAGCCAGGGCGGCAATCAGCCCCAGCATTTT.

The chain combines TRBV9 with TRBJ1-6; TRBD1 aligns across 7 bases. Germline trimming cut 3 bases from V and 7 bases from J; bases unmatched to any gene: 4. The length of the CDR3 is 14 residues. CDR1 and CDR2 (germline): SGDLS, YYNGEE. The CDR3 region is CASSAQTGNSPLHF. In DNA form, the CDR3 reads TGTGCCAGCAGCGCGCAGACAGGGAATTCACCCCTCCACTTT.

The genes are TRBV27 and TRBJ2-1; tentatively, D is TRBD1 (5 bases). Germline values: CDR1 MNHEY, CDR2 SMNVEV (reference sequence). Trimming removed 4 bases from V and 4 bases from J, with 8 bases in between. The CDR3 sequence is 13 residues long. CDR3 in amino acids: CASSSDSYNEQFF. The CDR3 nucleotides are TGTGCCAGCAGTTCCGACAGTTACAATGAGCAGTTCTTC.

The chain recombines TRBV5-1 with TRBJ1-4, with no clear D. CDR1 and CDR2 (germline): SGHRS, YFSETQ. CDR3 length: 14 amino acids. V dropped 0 bases and J dropped 5 bases, with 8 bases sitting between them. The CDR3 loop is CASSLDGENEKLFF. The CDR3, as DNA: TGCGCCAGCAGCTTGGACGGCGAAAATGAAAAACTGTTTTTT.

This clonotype counts as medium-sized. The rearrangement joins TRBV5-1 to TRBJ2-1, with D possibly TRBD1 on 5 matching bases. V lost 5 bases and J lost 6, with 12 bases in between. The CDR3 runs to 13 residues. Germline lookup yields CDR1 SGHRS and CDR2 YFSETQ. Here the CDR3 DNA reads TGCGCCAGCAGGGACACCAACGCCAATGAGCAGTTCTTC. It yields the protein CASRDTNANEQFF.

This chain uses TRBV4-1 with TRBJ2-1; D is possibly TRBD2 (5 bases). V was shortened by 4 bases and J by 0 bases, with 28 bases between the two germline ends. Germline V gene sequence: CDR1 MGHRA, CDR2 YSYEKL. The CDR3 length is 21 residues. The CDR3: CASSPGPGMGEHKSSYNEQFF. DNA of the CDR3: TGCGCCAGCAGCCCGGGTCCGGGAATGGGAGAGCACAAAAGCTCCTACAATGAGCAGTTCTTC.

In its sample, this clonotype was seen many times. This sequence joins TRBV27 and TRBJ1-6, with D perhaps TRBD1 (5 bases). Per germline, CDR1 MNHEY and CDR2 SMNVEV (reference sequence). The length of the CDR3 is 13 residues. With 6 bases removed from V and 9 bases from J, the gap between germline ends came to 12 bases. CDR3: CASSPGPLSPLHF. CDR3 nucleotide sequence: TGTGCCAGCAGCCCAGGGCCACTTTCACCCCTCCACTTT.

This sequence joins TRBV9 and TRBJ1-1; D is unresolved. The germline V gene encodes CDR1 SGDLS and CDR2 YYNGEE. The CDR3 has 13 residues. Between the trimmed V and J ends, which lost 6 bases and 1 base, there was a span of 10 bases. The CDR3 loop is CASTPTANTEAFF. The CDR3, as DNA: TGTGCCAGCACACCCACAGCGAACACTGAAGCTTTCTTT. The complete variable domain, with remaining parts taken from reference TRBV9 and TRBJ1-1, reads DSGVTQTPKHLITATGQRVTLRCSPRSGDLSVYWYQQSLDQGLQFLIQYYNGEERAKGNILERFSAQQFPDLHSELNLSSLELGDSALYFCASTPTANTEAFFGQGTRLTVV.

This clonotype was found a few times. The genes are TRBV27 and TRBJ2-7, with D maybe TRBD2 (6 bases). Germline V CDR1 and CDR2: MNHEY, SMNVEV (reference sequence). Trimming shortened V by 1 base and J by 1 base, and 11 bases separated the two germline ends. The CDR3 totals 15 residues. The CDR3 nucleotides read TGTGCCAGCAGTTTATTTGGAGGGAATTCCTACGAGCAGTACTTC. Residues: CASSLFGGNSYEQYF.

The table lists this clonotype with a few counts. The chain links TRBV29-1 to TRBJ2-7; 10 bases match TRBD2. The CDR3 totals 14 residues. The J segment lost 0 bases and the V segment lost 3 bases, leaving 2 bases of the junction unmatched. Looked up from germline, CDR1 is SQVTM and CDR2 is ANQGSEA. The DNA for the CDR3 is TGCAGCGTTGATCTAGCGGGGGCCTCCTACGAGCAGTACTTC. Translated: CSVDLAGASYEQYF.

Worth noting for this clonotype: Its ends do not fully match the called genes, so a read error is possible. V usage is TRBV5-1 and J usage is TRBJ1-2, with 10 positions matching TRBD1. The CDR3 covers 14 residues. Germline V lookup: CDR1 SGHRS, CDR2 YFSETQ. The CDR3 loop reads CTSSLGQGWYGYTF. DNA of the CDR3: TGCACCAGCAGCTTGGGACAGGGGTGGTATGGCTACACCTTC.